These 18 T cell receptor beta chains share one sample of origin, sequenced in a study of blood T cell repertoires in COVID-19. Some clones are missing from TCRdb's copy, which holds only in-frame ones; the method was immunoSEQ multiplex PCR. The sample lists approximately 250,000 clones, 85% occurring once. What was sequenced was peripheral blood. Receptors originate from a man aged 45 to 65 with COVID-19, enrolled during active disease.

This chain connects TRBV7-9 to TRBJ1-1; D is possibly TRBD1 (6 bases). The V gene's germline CDR1 is SEHNR and CDR2 FQNEAQ (reference sequence). V dropped 8 bases and J dropped 1 base, with 11 bases sitting between them. The CDR3 spans 13 residues. The CDR3 sequence is CASGRQENTEAFF. In DNA, the CDR3 is TGTGCCAGCGGAAGACAGGAGAACACTGAAGCTTTCTTT.

The chain links TRBV4-3 to TRBJ1-2; D unresolved. Per the germline V gene, CDR1 is LGHNA and CDR2 is YSLEER. Trimming took off 3 bases at V and 1 base at J, with 15 bases between the two ends. CDR3 length equals 16 residues. The CDR3 here is CASSQRAVSLNYGYTF. CDR3 bases: TGCGCCAGCAGCCAGAGAGCGGTCAGCCTTAACTATGGCTACACCTTC.

The V call is TRBV28, the J call TRBJ1-4; TRBD1 matches at 10 bases. This CDR3 contains 15 residues. Looked up from germline, CDR1 is MDHEN and CDR2 is SYDVKM. V was pared by 6 bases and J by 6 bases, with 7 bases of the junction left unmatched. The CDR3 coding sequence is TGTGCCAGCAGCTCGCCGGGACAGGGGTATGAAAAACTGTTTTTT. Encoded protein: CASSSPGQGYEKLFF.

This sequence joins TRBV5-8 and TRBJ1-2; possibly TRBD1 for D (6 bases). Trimming stripped 2 bases from V and 4 bases from J, with 12 bases between. Germline lookup yields CDR1 SGHTS and CDR2 YDEGEE. CDR3 length: 14 amino acids. Here the CDR3 DNA reads TGTGCCAGCAGCTTTACAGGGAATCCCTATGGCTACACCTTC. It is translated as CASSFTGNPYGYTF.

The chain uses TRBV2 and TRBJ2-1; 8 nucleotides match TRBD1. The junction had 4 bases not matched to a gene; V was cut back by 4 bases and J by 5 bases. Germline loops: CDR1 SNHLY, CDR2 FYNNEI. CDR3 length: 14 amino acids. CDR3 sequence reads: CASSVDRGNNEQFF. The CDR3 DNA reads as TGTGCCAGCAGTGTTGACAGGGGTAACAATGAGCAGTTCTTC.

V and J are TRBV3-1 (or the pseudogene TRBV3-2) and TRBJ1-2, with D perhaps TRBD1 (5 bases). V lost 1 base and J 4 bases, leaving 16 bases between the germline ends. This CDR3 spans 16 amino acids. In germline, CDR1 is LGHDT, CDR2 YNNKEL (reference sequence). The CDR3 protein is CASSQGVSWGGYGYTF. CDR3 in DNA: TGTGCCAGCAGCCAAGGGGTGAGCTGGGGGGGCTATGGCTACACCTTC.

This chain connects TRBV10-3 to TRBJ1-2; tentatively, D is TRBD1 (5 bases). The CDR3 extends over 16 amino acids. The V end was cut by 0 bases, the J end by 2 bases, with 13 bases between. Looked up from germline, CDR1 is ENHRY and CDR2 is SYGVKD. DNA of the CDR3: TGTGCCATCAGTGAGTCAAGAGGACATCCAAACTATGGCTACACCTTC. Protein product: CAISESRGHPNYGYTF.

The gene calls are TRBV19 and TRBJ2-1, with TRBD2 matching over 8 bases. The CDR3 covers 19 residues. J gave up 0 bases and V 6 bases, and 16 bases lay outside the gene matches. Germline V gives CDR1 LNHDA, CDR2 SQIVND (reference sequence). The CDR3 spells CASRALFSSGESSYNEQFF. The CDR3 region has the DNA TGTGCCAGTAGGGCCCTCTTCAGTAGCGGGGAAAGCTCCTACAATGAGCAGTTCTTC.

This clone was seen a single time. The chain is built from TRBV4-2 and TRBJ1-2; maybe TRBD1 (5 bases). Germline assignment: CDR1 LGHNA and CDR2 YNFKEQ. Trimming pared 3 bases from V and 2 bases from J, leaving 13 bases between. The CDR3 runs 15 residues. The CDR3, as DNA: TGTGCCAGCAGCCACGACGGGGGAGAGAACTATGGCTACACCTTC. This sequence encodes CASSHDGGENYGYTF.

This rearrangement joins TRBV4-2 to TRBJ1-2; 8 bases fit TRBD1. The ends lost 5 bases at V and 2 bases at J; junction bases unmatched: 10. The CDR3 is 16 amino acids. CDR1 and CDR2 from the germline V gene are LGHNA and YNFKEQ. This CDR3 is CASSLRPGTGNYGYTF. The CDR3 DNA reads as TGTGCCAGCAGCTTACGTCCCGGGACAGGAAACTATGGCTACACCTTC.

This rearrangement joins TRBV10-3 to TRBJ2-7; TRBD1 aligns across 9 bases. The J segment lost 3 bases and the V segment lost 8 bases, leaving 8 bases of the junction unmatched. Germline CDR1 and CDR2: ENHRY and SYGVKD. The CDR3 is 14 amino acids. CDR3 nucleotide sequence: TGTGCCATCTCCAAGGGACAGGGAAACTACGAGCAGTACTTC. Amino acids: CAISKGQGNYEQYF.

The sample holds one count of this clone. For the CDR3, the DNA is TGTGCCAGTAGTAGTGGACAGGGAAGGAACGAGCAGTACTTC. As protein: CASSSGQGRNEQYF. This chain uses TRBV19 with TRBJ2-7, with 8 bases fitting TRBD1. The CDR3 runs 14 residues. The V and J ends lost 4 bases and 5 bases, in that order; junction bases with no gene match: 7. CDR1 is LNHDA, CDR2 SQIVND, per germline (reference sequence).

This clone came up a few times. The V gene is TRBV7-9, the J gene TRBJ2-1; TRBD1 might be the D (6 bases). The CDR3 extends over 17 amino acids. Trimming pared 2 bases from V and 0 bases from J, leaving 14 bases between. The germline V gene encodes CDR1 SEHNR and CDR2 FQNEAQ (reference sequence). The CDR3 DNA is TGTGCCAGCAGCTTATATGGACAGCTCACCTCCTACAATGAGCAGTTCTTC. As protein: CASSLYGQLTSYNEQFF.

This clone was found once. The V and J genes are TRBV27 and TRBJ1-5; no clear D. This CDR3 spans 13 amino acids. V lost 8 bases to trimming and J lost 3 bases, with 11 bases between them. The V gene's germline CDR1 is MNHEY and CDR2 SMNVEV (reference sequence). The CDR3 is CASGELDNQPQHF. The CDR3 DNA reads TGTGCCAGCGGGGAGTTAGACAATCAGCCCCAGCATTTT.

The chain combines TRBV27 with TRBJ1-2; 7 nucleotides align to TRBD1. The V and J ends lost 3 bases and 8 bases, in that order; junction bases with no gene match: 9. Germline values: CDR1 MNHEY, CDR2 SMNVEV (reference sequence). This CDR3 spans 14 amino acids. The CDR3 nucleotides read TGTGCCAGCAGTTTGAAAGGGGGCAGGAGGGGCTACACCTTC. Amino acid sequence: CASSLKGGRRGYTF.

The genes are TRBV7-9 and TRBJ2-7, with a weak D call TRBD1 (5 bases). The CDR3 totals 12 residues. Germline V gives CDR1 SEHNR, CDR2 FQNEAQ (reference sequence). V was trimmed by 5 bases and J by 4 bases, leaving 9 bases between them. The CDR3 loop is CASSVQGYEQYF. DNA of the CDR3: TGTGCCAGCAGCGTGCAGGGTTACGAGCAGTACTTC.

V usage is TRBV4-2 and J usage is TRBJ1-1; 12 bases line up with TRBD1. The CDR3 sequence is 15 residues long. V shed 2 bases, J shed 6 bases, and the junction held 4 bases outside the gene matches. Germline V lookup: CDR1 LGHNA, CDR2 YNFKEQ. The CDR3 protein is CASSQKGQGAPEAFF. DNA of the CDR3: TGTGCCAGCAGCCAAAAGGGACAGGGGGCCCCTGAAGCTTTCTTT.

The V call is TRBV6-2 or TRBV6-3, the J call TRBJ2-3; 12 bases align to TRBD2. V dropped 0 bases and J dropped 6; count of bases not matched to a gene: 7. CDR3 length: 17 amino acids. Germline loops: CDR1 MNHEY, CDR2 SVGEGT. In DNA, the CDR3 is TGTGCCAGCAGTTACTCGGCTAGCGGGGGGGGGAAGGATACGCAGTATTTT. Protein product: CASSYSASGGGKDTQYF.